This section outlines one T cell receptor beta chain sequence together with its context. This entry is derived from a study of T cell changes during pregnancy in multiple sclerosis. After removal of 1 base from V and 3 bases from J, the junction contained 5 bases not matched to a gene. CDR1 and CDR2 (germline): LGHNA, YSLEER. The CDR3 covers 15 residues. Measured with immunoSEQ multiplex PCR; TCRdb has only the in-frame clones, and not every one. The table shows approximately 60,000 clones, with around 94% occurring only once. The source is a female donor with multiple sclerosis, enrolled in a pregnancy study. The specimen comprised CD8+ T cells from peripheral blood mononuclear cells, sampled in the third trimester of pregnancy. The V and J genes are TRBV4-3 and TRBJ2-7; TRBD1 matches 8 bases. CDR3 residues: CASSQGAGGYYEQYF. In DNA, the CDR3 is TGCGCCAGCAGCCAAGGGGCAGGGGGCTACTACGAGCAGTACTTC.